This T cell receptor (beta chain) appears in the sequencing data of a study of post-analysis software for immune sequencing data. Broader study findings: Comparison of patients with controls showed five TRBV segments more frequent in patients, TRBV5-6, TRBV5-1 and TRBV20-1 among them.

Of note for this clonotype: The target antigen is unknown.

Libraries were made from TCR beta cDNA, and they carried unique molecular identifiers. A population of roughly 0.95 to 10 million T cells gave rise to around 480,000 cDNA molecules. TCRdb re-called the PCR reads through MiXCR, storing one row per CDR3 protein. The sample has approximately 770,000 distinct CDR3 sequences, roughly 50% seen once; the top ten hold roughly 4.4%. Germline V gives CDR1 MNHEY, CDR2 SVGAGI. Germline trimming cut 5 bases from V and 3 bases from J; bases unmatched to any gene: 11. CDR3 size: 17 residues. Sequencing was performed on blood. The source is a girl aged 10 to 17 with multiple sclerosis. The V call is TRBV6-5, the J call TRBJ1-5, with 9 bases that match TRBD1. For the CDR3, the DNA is TGTGCCAGCAGTAACCCTAGGGGACAGGGAGACAATCAGCCCCAGCATTTT. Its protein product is CASSNPRGQGDNQPQHF.